This TCR beta chain stems from a study of HIV-infected patients and healthy controls. This CDR3 has 13 amino acids. V was trimmed by 5 bases and J by 1 base, leaving 8 bases between them. Germline CDR1 reads KGHSH; CDR2 reads LQKENI. A single record per CDR3 protein comes from TCRdb applying MiXCR to the 5' RACE reads. Of tens of thousands of distinct CDR3 sequences listed, 15% to 20% were seen once; the top ten hold 1.4%. V gene TRBV18 combines with J gene TRBJ2-5, with D possibly being TRBD2 (5 bases). Specimen: CD4+ T cells from blood. This clonotype was sampled from a human donor in good health. The CDR3 nucleotides are TGTGCCAGCTCATCCCGGGGCCAAGAGACCCAGTACTTC. The encoded protein is CASSSRGQETQYF.